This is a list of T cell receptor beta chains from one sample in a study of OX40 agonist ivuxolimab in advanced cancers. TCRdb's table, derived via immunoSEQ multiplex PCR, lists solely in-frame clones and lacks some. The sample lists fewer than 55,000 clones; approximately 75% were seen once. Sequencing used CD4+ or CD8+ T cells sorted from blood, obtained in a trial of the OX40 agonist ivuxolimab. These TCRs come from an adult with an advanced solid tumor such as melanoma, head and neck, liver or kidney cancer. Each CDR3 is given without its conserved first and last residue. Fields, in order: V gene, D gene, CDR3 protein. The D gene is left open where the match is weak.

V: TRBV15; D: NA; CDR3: ATSRVVGTDTQY
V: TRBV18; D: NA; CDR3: ASSPMGLGFANEKLF
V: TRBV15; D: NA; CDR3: ATSRTPGGGSETQY
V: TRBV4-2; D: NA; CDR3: ASSQEGRNYGYT
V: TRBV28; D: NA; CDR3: ASRRATPLVLNQPQH
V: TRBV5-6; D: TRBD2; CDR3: ASSGGLADTQY
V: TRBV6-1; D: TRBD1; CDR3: ASSATGRNSPLH
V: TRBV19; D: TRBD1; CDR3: ASSAGDRGWHNEQF
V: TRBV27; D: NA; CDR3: ASSKTGVGLALGEQY
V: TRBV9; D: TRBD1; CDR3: ASSVVSGQGYNEQF
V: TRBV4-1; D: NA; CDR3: ASSQGQDYNSPLH
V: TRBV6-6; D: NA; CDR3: ASSYMMNSPLH
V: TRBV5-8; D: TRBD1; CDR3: ASSESGGAWSPLH
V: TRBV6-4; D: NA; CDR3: ASSDGGGRSYNEQF